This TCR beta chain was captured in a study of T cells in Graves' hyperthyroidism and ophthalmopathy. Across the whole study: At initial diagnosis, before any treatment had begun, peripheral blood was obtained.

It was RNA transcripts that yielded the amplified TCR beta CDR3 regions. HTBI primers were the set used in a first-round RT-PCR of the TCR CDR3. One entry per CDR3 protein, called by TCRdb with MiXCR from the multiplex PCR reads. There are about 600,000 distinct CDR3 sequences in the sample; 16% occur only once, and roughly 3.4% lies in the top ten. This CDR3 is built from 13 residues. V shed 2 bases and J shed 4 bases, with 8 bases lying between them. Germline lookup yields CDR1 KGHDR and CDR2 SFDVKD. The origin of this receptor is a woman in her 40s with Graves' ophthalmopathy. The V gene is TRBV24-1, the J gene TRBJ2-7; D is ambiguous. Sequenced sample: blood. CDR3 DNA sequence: TGTGCCACCAGTGATTCGGCAGTTTACGAGCAGTACTTC. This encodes CATSDSAVYEQYF.